This T cell receptor beta chain is from a study of shared T cell receptors in the human thymus. The ends were cut back, 3 bases at V and 4 bases at J, with 21 bases in the middle. The CDR3 runs 17 residues. The V gene's germline CDR1 is WSHSY and CDR2 SAAADI. Only in-frame clones appear in the TCRdb table, and some are missing; sequencing was by immunoSEQ multiplex PCR. The sample records hundreds of thousands of clones, approximately 90% being singletons. These same records also appear under a second study, on human thymus T cells.

The TCR was taken from a boy in the first two years of life with a congenital heart defect. This chain links TRBV10-2 with TRBJ2-5, with D possibly being TRBD2 (6 bases). The sample taken for sequencing was thymocytes. The CDR3 loop is CASSELPSDPSGETQYF. The CDR3 DNA follows: TGCGCCAGCAGTGAACTCCCTAGCGATCCTTCGGGAGAGACCCAGTACTTC.